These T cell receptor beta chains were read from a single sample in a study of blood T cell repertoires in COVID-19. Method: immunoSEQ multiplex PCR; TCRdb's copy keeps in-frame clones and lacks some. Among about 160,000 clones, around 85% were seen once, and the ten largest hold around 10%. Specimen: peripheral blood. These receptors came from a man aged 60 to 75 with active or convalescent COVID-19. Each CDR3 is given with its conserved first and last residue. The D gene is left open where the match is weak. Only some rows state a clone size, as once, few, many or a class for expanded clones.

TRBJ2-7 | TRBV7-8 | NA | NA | TGTGCCAGCAGCCCACAGTCAGAGCAGTACTTC | CASSPQSEQYF
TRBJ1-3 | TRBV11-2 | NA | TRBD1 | TGTGCCAGCAGCTCCCACAGGGGGAGCTCTGGAAACACCATATATTTT | CASSSHRGSSGNTIYF
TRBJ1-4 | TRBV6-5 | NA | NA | TGTGCCAGCAGGGACGCCTCAGGGGATGAAAAACTGTTTTTT | CASRDASGDEKLFF
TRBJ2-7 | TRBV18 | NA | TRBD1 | TGTGCCAGCTCACCACGGACGGACAGGATCTCCTACGAGCAGTACTTC | CASSPRTDRISYEQYF
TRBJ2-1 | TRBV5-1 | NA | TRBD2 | TGCGCCAGCAGCCTTTCTAGGACTAGCGAAAGCTCCTACAATGAGCAGTTCTTC | CASSLSRTSESSYNEQFF
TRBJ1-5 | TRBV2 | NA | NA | TGTGCCAGCAGTGAAGAATCGGGATTACAGGGTCAGCCCCAGCATTTT | CASSEESGLQGQPQHF
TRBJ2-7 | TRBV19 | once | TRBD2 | TGTGCCAGTAGGGGGCTAGCGGGAGACGAGCAGTACTTC | CASRGLAGDEQYF
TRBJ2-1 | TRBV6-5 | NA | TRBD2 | TGTGCCAGCAGTTACTGGCGGGAGCCGCGGGAGCAGTTCTTC | CASSYWREPREQFF
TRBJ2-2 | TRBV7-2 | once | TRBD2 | TGTGCCAGCAGCTCTAGACTAGCGGGAAACACCGGGGAGCTGTTTTTT | CASSSRLAGNTGELFF
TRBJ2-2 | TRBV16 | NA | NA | TGTGCCAGCAGCTATTACGGCACTACCAACACCGGGGAGCTGTTTTTT | CASSYYGTTNTGELFF
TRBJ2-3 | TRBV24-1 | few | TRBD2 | TGTGCCACCAGTGATTGGGCGGGAGAAAAGGATACGCAGTATTTT | CATSDWAGEKDTQYF
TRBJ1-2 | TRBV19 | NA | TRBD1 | TGTGCCAGTAGTATATCGGCAGGGGGCGCATCTGGCTACACCTTC | CASSISAGGASGYTF
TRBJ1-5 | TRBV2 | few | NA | TGTGCCAGCAGTACCAGGATAGGGAGATTGTCTAGTCAGCCCCAGCATTTT | CASSTRIGRLSSQPQHF
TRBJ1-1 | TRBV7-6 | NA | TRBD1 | TGTGCCAGCAGCACACGACAGGGGGTGAACACTGAAGCTTTCTTT | CASSTRQGVNTEAFF
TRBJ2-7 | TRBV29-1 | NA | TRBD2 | TGCAGCGTTCATGGACTAGCGGGAGCACCTTACGAGCAGTACTTC | CSVHGLAGAPYEQYF
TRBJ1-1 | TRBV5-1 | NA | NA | TGCGCCAGCAGCGGACCGGGAAACACTGAAGCTTTCTTT | CASSGPGNTEAFF
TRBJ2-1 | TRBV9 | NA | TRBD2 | TGTGCCAGCAGCGTAGGCGGGGGGGCCTACAATGAGCAGTTCTTC | CASSVGGGAYNEQFF
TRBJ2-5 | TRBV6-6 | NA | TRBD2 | TGTGCCAGCAGTTACCGAGCGGGAGGGCGAGAGACCCAGTACTTC | CASSYRAGGRETQYF
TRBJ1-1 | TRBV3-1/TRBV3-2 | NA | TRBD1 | TGTGCCAGCAGAGGGCTGACAGGGGGGAATAACACTGAAGCTTTCTTT | CASRGLTGGNNTEAFF
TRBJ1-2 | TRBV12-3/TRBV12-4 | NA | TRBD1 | TGTGCCAGCAGCGGACAGGGGCCTGGCTACACCTTC | CASSGQGPGYTF
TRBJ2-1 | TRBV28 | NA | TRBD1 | TGTGCCAGCAGTCCATTCAGGACAGGGCTGGATGAGCAGTTCTTC | CASSPFRTGLDEQFF
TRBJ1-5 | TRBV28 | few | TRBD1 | TGTGCCAGCACAGGGGGAGTGTGGAATCAGCCCCAGCATTTT | CASTGGVWNQPQHF
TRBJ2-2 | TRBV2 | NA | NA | TGTGCCAGCAGTGAACATGGGAGTGCGAACACCGGGGAGCTGTTTTTT | CASSEHGSANTGELFF
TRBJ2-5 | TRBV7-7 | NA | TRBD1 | TGTGCTAGCAGCTTCGGACAGGGGCGCCAAGAGACCCAGTACTTC | CASSFGQGRQETQYF
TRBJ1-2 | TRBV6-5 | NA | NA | TGTGCCAGCAGACCGACAGCTAACTATGGCTACACCTTC | CASRPTANYGYTF
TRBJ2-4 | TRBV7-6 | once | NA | TGTGCCAGCAGCCCTGTCCAGGGGAACATTCAGTACTTC | CASSPVQGNIQYF
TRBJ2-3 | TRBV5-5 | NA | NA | TGTGCCAGCAGCTTGGGACTGGGTGTGGTAGATACGCAGTATTTT | CASSLGLGVVDTQYF
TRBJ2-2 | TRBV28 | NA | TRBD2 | TGTGCCAGCAGTGGAGGACTAGCGGGAGTGGACGGGGAGCTGTTTTTT | CASSGGLAGVDGELFF
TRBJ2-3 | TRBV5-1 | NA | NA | TGCGCCAGCAGCCAAAGCGCGCCGGCCACAGATACGCAGTATTTT | CASSQSAPATDTQYF
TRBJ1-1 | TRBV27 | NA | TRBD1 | TGTGCCAGCAGTTTCCCCAGGGGGACCCTGAACACTGAAGCTTTCTTT | CASSFPRGTLNTEAFF
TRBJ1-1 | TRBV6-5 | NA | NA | TGTGCCAGCAGTTACGCACAGGGCGACACTGAAGCTTTCTTT | CASSYAQGDTEAFF
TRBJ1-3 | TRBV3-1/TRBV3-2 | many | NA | TGTGCCAGCAGCCTAACGGAGAGCTCTGGAAACACCATATATTTT | CASSLTESSGNTIYF
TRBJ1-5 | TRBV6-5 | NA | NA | TGTGCCAGCAGCAACGATCGGACTTATCAGCCCCAGCATTTT | CASSNDRTYQPQHF
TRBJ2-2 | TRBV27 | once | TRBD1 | TGTGCCAGCAGTCCGGGACAGGGTCGGTGGTGGGACACCGGGGAGCTGTTTTTT | CASSPGQGRWWDTGELFF
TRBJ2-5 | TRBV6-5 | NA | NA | TGTGCCAGCAGCCCGAGCTTTGAGACCCAGTACTTC | CASSPSFETQYF
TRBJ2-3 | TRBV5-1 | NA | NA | TGCGCCAGCAGCTTTAGGTCTAGCGTAGATACGCAGTATTTT | CASSFRSSVDTQYF
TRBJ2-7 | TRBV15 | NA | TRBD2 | TGTGCCACCAGGAGGGAGGGCCGGTACGAGCAGTACTTC | CATRREGRYEQYF
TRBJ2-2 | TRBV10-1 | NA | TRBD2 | TGCGCCAGCAGTGAGTCTCTAGCGGGGACGAACACCGGGGAGCTGTTTTTT | CASSESLAGTNTGELFF
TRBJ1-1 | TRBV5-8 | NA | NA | TGTGCCAGCAGCTACCAGGGGTGGACGGCTTTCTTT | CASSYQGWTAFF
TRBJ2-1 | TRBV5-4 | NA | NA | TGTGCCAGCAGCTTGGCGGGTGAGAATGAGCAGTTCTTC | CASSLAGENEQFF
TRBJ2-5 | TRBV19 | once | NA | TGTGCCAGTAGTATGAGGACTAAACCCGGTCGAGAGACCCAGTACTTC | CASSMRTKPGRETQYF
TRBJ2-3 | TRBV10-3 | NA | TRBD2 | TGTGCCATCAGCCAAAGCGGGGATAGCACAGATACGCAGTATTTT | CAISQSGDSTDTQYF
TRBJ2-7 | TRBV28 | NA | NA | TGTGCCAGCAGTTTTGGGCCAGCTTCCTACGAGCAGTACTTC | CASSFGPASYEQYF
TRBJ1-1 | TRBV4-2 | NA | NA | TGTGCCAGCAGCCAAGATCTGGGGGGGACGCGGGGCACTGAAGCTTTCTTT | CASSQDLGGTRGTEAFF
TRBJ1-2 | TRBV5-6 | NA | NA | TGTGCCAGCAGTTTCTCACCTGGACTTCAAAGCGGGGGCTACACCTTC | CASSFSPGLQSGGYTF
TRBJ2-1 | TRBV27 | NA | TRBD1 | TGTGCCAGCATGGACAGGGACAATGAGCAGTTCTTC | CASMDRDNEQFF
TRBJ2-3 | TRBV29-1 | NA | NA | TGCAGCGTCACGAAAACAGGTTCCACAGATACGCAGTATTTT | CSVTKTGSTDTQYF
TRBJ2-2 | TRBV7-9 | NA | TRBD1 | TGTGCCAGCATATCCTTCGGCCCGGGACAGGGGATTTCCGGGGAGCTGTTTTTT | CASISFGPGQGISGELFF
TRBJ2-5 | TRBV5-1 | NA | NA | TGCGCCAGCAGCTTGCCGGGCCAAGAGACCCAGTACTTC | CASSLPGQETQYF
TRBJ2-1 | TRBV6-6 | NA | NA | TGTGCCAGCAGCCCGGAGGCGGTAAGCTCCTACAATGAGCAGTTCTTC | CASSPEAVSSYNEQFF
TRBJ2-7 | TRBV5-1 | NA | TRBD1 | TGCGCCAGCAGCCAGGGACAGACGACCTCCTACGAGCAGTACTTC | CASSQGQTTSYEQYF
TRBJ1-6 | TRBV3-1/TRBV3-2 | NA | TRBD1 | TGTGCCAGCAGCCAAACAGGGGGCGTTGGTGGATCACCCCTCCACTTT | CASSQTGGVGGSPLHF
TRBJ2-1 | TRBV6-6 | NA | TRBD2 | TGTGCCAGCAGTCATTCTGGGACTAGCGGGAGGAATGAGCAGTTCTTC | CASSHSGTSGRNEQFF
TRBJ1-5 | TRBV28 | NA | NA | TGTGCCAGCATTGACGCAGGGCCTGCGTTGACCCAGCATTTT | CASIDAGPALTQHF
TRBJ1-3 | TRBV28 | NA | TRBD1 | TGTGCCAGCAGCGGAGACAGGGCAAAGGGAAACACCATATATTTT | CASSGDRAKGNTIYF
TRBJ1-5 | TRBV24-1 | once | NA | TGTGCCACCCCCGTCACAGGGCGGATTCAGCCCCAGCATTTT | CATPVTGRIQPQHF
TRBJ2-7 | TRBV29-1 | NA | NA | TGCAGCGTTGAAGACGGCTCCTACGAGCAGTACTTC | CSVEDGSYEQYF
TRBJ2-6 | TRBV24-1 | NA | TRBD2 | TGTGCCACCAGTGATCCCCGGGGGGGGATCTCTGGGGCCAACGTCCTGACTTTC | CATSDPRGGISGANVLTF
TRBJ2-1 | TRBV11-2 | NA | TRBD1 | TGTGCCAGCAGCAGGGGCAGGGGGTTACGCTCCTACAATGAGCAGTTCTTC | CASSRGRGLRSYNEQFF
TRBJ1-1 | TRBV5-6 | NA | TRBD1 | TGTGCCAGCAGCTTGGCCGGGCACAGGGGGTCTGAAGCTTTCTTT | CASSLAGHRGSEAFF